Sequencing of this TCR beta chain was carried out in a study of blood T cells in healthy people across ages. Study background: About one barcoded beta molecule was captured per two T cells (by template switching).

The CDR3 contains 15 residues. Germline values: CDR1 SGHTA, CDR2 FQGNSA. The V and J ends lost 2 bases and 3 bases respectively, with 12 bases between them. A sample-barcoded 5' primer and a J-beta primer mix were used in a second PCR of roughly 7 to 11 cycles. In TCRdb, the 5' RACE reads were re-called with MiXCR into one record per CDR3 protein. In the table there are 1.5 million to 2 million distinct CDR3 sequences, approximately 50% of which are singletons. The chain joins TRBV7-2 to TRBJ2-3; D is undetermined. The sequenced material came from blood. This TCR was recovered from a woman aged 40-49 years in good health. Here the CDR3 DNA reads TGTGCCAGCAGCTTAAGGCAGGTCGTAACAGATACGCAGTATTTT. As protein: CASSLRQVVTDTQYF.